A selection of T cell receptor beta chains follows, all from one sample in a study of beta chain features in type 1 diabetes. Generated by immunoSEQ multiplex PCR, the TCRdb table keeps only in-frame clones and is missing some. The table shows over 200,000 clones, with roughly 11% occurring only once. Sequenced: naive CD4+ T cells from blood. Receptors originate from a man aged 30 to 39 with type 1 diabetes. CDR3s include the opening cysteine and the closing phenylalanine or tryptophan. D genes are given only for firm matches. Expanded clones are given a class, and other clones once, few, many or no size at all.

cdr3_nt cdr3_aa v_call clone_size d_call j_call
TGTGCCAGCAGCTCCCAAGGGGGACAGGGTTGGAAGACCCAGTACTTC CASSSQGGQGWKTQYF TRBV5-4 NA TRBD1 TRBJ2-5
TGCGCCAGCAGCCCTGACAGGGTTTACCAGCCCCAGCATTTT CASSPDRVYQPQHF TRBV4-3 few TRBD1 TRBJ1-5
TGTGCCAGCAGTGAACAAGGGAGTACTGAAGCTTTCTTT CASSEQGSTEAFF TRBV2 NA NA TRBJ1-1
TGTGCCAGCAGCCCCCCCGGGGTGCGATCCTACAATGAGCAGTTCTTC CASSPPGVRSYNEQFF TRBV7-3 NA NA TRBJ2-1
TGTGCCAGCAGCTTCTCGGGGGACCCCCACTACGAGCAGTACTTC CASSFSGDPHYEQYF TRBV7-2 few NA TRBJ2-7
TGTGCCAGCAGCGTAGCCCCCGGTTTCGGGGGTACGCAGTATTTT CASSVAPGFGGTQYF TRBV9 NA NA TRBJ2-3
TGTGCCAGCAGTGAAGAAAGGACAGGGAACTATGGCTACACCTTC CASSEERTGNYGYTF TRBV6-1 few TRBD1 TRBJ1-2
TGCAGCGCCCCCGGGACTAGCGGGGGGGAGCAGTTCTTC CSAPGTSGGEQFF TRBV29-1 few TRBD2 TRBJ2-1
TGTGCCAGCAGCTTTGGAGGGGCGGGCTCTGGGGCCAACGTCCTGACTTTC CASSFGGAGSGANVLTF TRBV5-4 few NA TRBJ2-6
TGTGCCAGCAGCTTGTCTCCGCGCCGCTCCTACAATGAGCAGTTCTTC CASSLSPRRSYNEQFF TRBV5-4 NA NA TRBJ2-1
TGCAGCGTTAGCAGGATCTATGGCTACACCTTC CSVSRIYGYTF TRBV29-1 few NA TRBJ1-2
TGCGCCAGCAGCACGGGACAGGCCCCGGATACGCAGTATTTT CASSTGQAPDTQYF TRBV5-1 few TRBD1 TRBJ2-3
TGTGCCAGCAGTCCGTCGACAGGGGAGCCCACTGAAGCTTTCTTT CASSPSTGEPTEAFF TRBV6-5 NA TRBD1 TRBJ1-1
TGTGCCAGCAGCTTAATTGCGGGGGAGTGGGATACGCAGTATTTT CASSLIAGEWDTQYF TRBV11-2 few TRBD2 TRBJ2-3
TGTGCCAGCAGTTACCCCCGGACAGGGAGGAATTCACCCCTCCACTTT CASSYPRTGRNSPLHF TRBV6-6 NA TRBD1 TRBJ1-6
TGTGCCAGCAGCGCGGACATTAGGAGGGCAGAGACCCAGTACTTC CASSADIRRAETQYF TRBV9 NA NA TRBJ2-5
TGTGCCAGCTCAAGAGGACAGATGAACACTGAAGCTTTCTTT CASSRGQMNTEAFF TRBV18 few NA TRBJ1-1
TGTGCCAGCAGCTCGCGGACAGGATACACGCCCGGAGCCCAGTACTTC CASSSRTGYTPGAQYF TRBV7-9 NA TRBD1 TRBJ2-5
TGCGCCAGCAGCCTCGTCCTAGCGGGGGCCGGCGGAAATACGCAGTATTTT CASSLVLAGAGGNTQYF TRBV4-3 NA TRBD2 TRBJ2-3
TGTGCCAGCAGTTACGGGGACAGGGGGGAGTTCTTC CASSYGDRGEFF TRBV6-6 NA TRBD1 TRBJ2-1
TGCAGCGTTGGTTTCCCCGGAGGGGAGCAGTTCTTC CSVGFPGGEQFF TRBV29-1 NA NA TRBJ2-1
TGCGCCACTCGGGACCTTAGCGGGGGAGAGACCCAGTACTTC CATRDLSGGETQYF TRBV5-1 few TRBD2 TRBJ2-5
TGTGCCAGCAGCGCCCCTGACAGGGGAACCGGGGAGCTGTTTTTT CASSAPDRGTGELFF TRBV9 few TRBD1 TRBJ2-2
TGCGCCAGCAGCCCAGGGTATCAGGTCCGACACTTACAAGAGACCCAGTACTTC CASSPGYQVRHLQETQYF TRBV5-1 few NA TRBJ2-5
TGTGCCAGCAGCTTCGGGACTATATCCTACAATGAGCAGTTCTTC CASSFGTISYNEQFF TRBV7-6 few TRBD2 TRBJ2-1
TGTGCCAGCAGTGAAGAATTAGTCCGTGGCTATGGCTACACCTTC CASSEELVRGYGYTF TRBV2 NA NA TRBJ1-2
TGTGCCACCAGCGTCACAGGTGGGGGGGGTACGCAGTATTTT CATSVTGGGGTQYF TRBV15 few TRBD2 TRBJ2-3
TGTGCCACCAGCACCCACAGAACGGCAACAGATGGCTACACCTTC CATSTHRTATDGYTF TRBV15 NA NA TRBJ1-2
TGTGCCTGGAGGGAACAGGGGGCGTCGACTGAAGCTTTCTTT CAWREQGASTEAFF TRBV30 NA TRBD1 TRBJ1-1
TGTGCCAGTAGTATTGGTCGTCGGAATGAGCAGTTCTTC CASSIGRRNEQFF TRBV19 NA NA TRBJ2-1
TGTGCCAGCAGTCCAGGGGGCGTCGGTCAGCCCCAGCATTTT CASSPGGVGQPQHF TRBV2 NA TRBD1 TRBJ1-5
TGTGCCAGCAGCGTAGGAGGAAGTGGCGGAGAGACCCAGTACTTC CASSVGGSGGETQYF TRBV9 NA NA TRBJ2-5
TGTGCCAGCAGTTCCGGGAATTGGGGCACTGAAGCTTTCTTT CASSSGNWGTEAFF TRBV27 NA NA TRBJ1-1
TGTGCCAGCAGTTACCAGCGAGACGGAAACACCATATATTTT CASSYQRDGNTIYF TRBV6-5 NA NA TRBJ1-3
TGTGCCAGCTCACCACGTTGGGGGCAAGTGGAGACCCAGTACTTC CASSPRWGQVETQYF TRBV18 NA NA TRBJ2-5
TGCGCCAGCAGCCAAGACGCCCACAGCACTAACTATGGCTACACCTTC CASSQDAHSTNYGYTF TRBV4-1 NA NA TRBJ1-2
TGTGCCAGCAGCGTTCAAGCGGGTAGCTCCTACAATGAGCAGTTCTTC CASSVQAGSSYNEQFF TRBV9 NA NA TRBJ2-1
TGTGCCAGCAGTTCCAGGGGGAACACTGAAGCTTTCTTT CASSSRGNTEAFF TRBV28 NA NA TRBJ1-1
TGCGCCAGCAGAAGGACAGGGGCTAACACCGGGGAGCTGTTTTTT CASRRTGANTGELFF TRBV5-1 few TRBD1 TRBJ2-2
TGTGCCAGCTCACCCTCAGGGGCTCAGCCCCAGCATTTT CASSPSGAQPQHF TRBV18 few NA TRBJ1-5
TGTGCCACCGGACTAGCGGGGGGGCAGACCCAGTACTTC CATGLAGGQTQYF TRBV27 few TRBD2 TRBJ2-5
TGTGCCACCAGCAGAGGGGCCCTTTACACCTTCTCCCCCTACGAGCAGTACTTC CATSRGALYTFSPYEQYF TRBV15 few NA TRBJ2-7